This record looks at one T cell receptor beta chain sequence and its context. UMIs with a 6-nucleotide sample barcode were added by template switching. Reanalyzing the 5' RACE reads, TCRdb keeps one entry per CDR3 protein, without DNA. Reported are around 450,000 distinct CDR3 sequences; the ten largest clones contain 2% to 3%. The CDR3 length is 13 residues. Germline CDR1 LNHDA, CDR2 SQIVND (reference sequence). This specimen belongs to a study of monozygotic twins with inflammatory bowel disease. The V and J genes are TRBV19 and TRBJ1-6. The source material was blood. This clonotype originated in a human donor with ulcerative colitis or Crohn's disease, or a healthy co-twin of an affected twin (not recorded which). CDR3 region: CASSRRKNSPLHF.